This TCR beta chain derives from a study of blood T cells in healthy people across ages (dated by TCRdb to the mid-2010s). As for the study more broadly: Template switching captured roughly one uniquely barcoded TCR beta cDNA molecule per two T cells in model experiments. Age-related changes in TCR beta repertoire diversity were measured in the study by deep sequencing normalized with unique cDNA molecular identifiers. The donors were divided into four age groups: young (average approximately 17 years), middle-aged (approximately 39), aged (about 62) and long-lived (roughly 86). To avoid experimental bias, donors of different ages were randomly spread across the sequencing lanes. Using the same blood draw, the study looked at two additional independent replicas of 1 million unique cDNA reads for two donors, one aged 18 to 29 and the other aged 80 or older.

Findings and caveats that apply to the study as a whole: Observed TCR beta diversity per million T cells fell roughly linearly with age, and a significant reduction was already apparent by age around 36. Estimates of total diversity based on one million sequenced T cells were considered lower bounds and underestimates. The long-lived group showed more naive CD4+ T cells, fewer expanded clones and increased TCR diversity than the aged group, suggesting age selection. Donor CMV infection status was unknown, potentially confounding age-related changes in expanded clonotypes. Because profiling used bulk unsorted PBMCs, naive and antigen-experienced compartments could not be compared conclusively. The percentage of naive T cells measured by flow cytometry correlated strongly with observed TCR beta diversity.

Library creation used 5' RACE. Sequenced on an Illumina HiSeq 2500. The second PCR ran for about 7 to 11 cycles and used a J-beta primer mix along with a sample-barcoded 5' primer. A unique molecular identifier was introduced onto each TCR beta cDNA molecule by a template-switch 5' adaptor carrying 12 random nucleotides. Each sample yielded at least 3 million CDR3-containing paired-end reads. First-strand cDNA was synthesized from all RNA with the Mint cDNA synthesis kit, primed by a TRBC-specific oligonucleotide. All cDNA was treated with uracil-DNA glycosylase and then went through a first 18-cycle PCR with the universal primers M1SS and BC2_uni_R. In the source study's methods: For normalization, 1 million high-quality reads were randomly selected from each sample, with every read carrying a distinct molecular identifier. Reads sharing molecular identifiers were discarded rather than binned into consensus sequences. MiTCR, set to a Q25 quality threshold and the strictest error-elimination algorithm, was used for CDR3 identification, clonotype clustering and error correction. A nonparametric unseen species model with Euler transformation was used to estimate lower-bound total TCR beta diversity. TCRdb trimmed the raw reads at Q25, called clones with MiXCR and kept productive beta chains. Duplicate CDR3 protein sequences are folded into a single record with the most common DNA and genes. It is TCRdb's table, rather than the study itself, that gives the V and J calls and clone size. In this sample the table shows 630,000 or so distinct CDR3 sequences, about 32% of which occur a single time. The ten top clones hold approximately 15% of the sample.

Systemically healthy Caucasian individuals from Russia, 39 in total and aged 6 to 90 years, were included as donors. Each donor gave ten milliliters of peripheral blood, collected into EDTA-treated Vacutainer tubes. Ficoll-Paque density-gradient centrifugation was used to isolate PBMCs, with at least 6.5 million per sample. Total RNA was extracted from PBMCs with Trizol reagent, with at least 5 micrograms obtained per sample. Naive CD45RAhigh/CD27high T cell percentages were measured by flow cytometry on a PBMC aliquot from every donor. Concerning this clonotype: Its antigen has not been determined. Compared with germline, one end of the junction differs, possibly owing to a read error.

The receptor's source is a woman older than 75 in good health. Donor details come from another sample of the same person, matched by shared clones. Material for sequencing was blood.

For the CDR3, the sequence is CASGLAGPYEQYF. The base sequence is TGTGCTAGTGGCTTGGCAGGACCCTACGAGCAGTACTTC. Recombination linked TRBV12-5 to TRBJ2-4; the D gene cannot be resolved reliably. Judging by the DNA end, TRBJ2-7 fits better; the J call may be wrong. Sequences LGHNT (CDR1) and FRNRAP (CDR2) are obtained from the germline V gene. Taken from cysteine to phenylalanine, the CDR3 has 13 residues. The read is trimmed to its CDR3 DNA, 39 bases read in frame from base 1.